The text below deals with one T cell receptor beta chain. Its antigen is not known. Per germline, CDR1 MGHDK and CDR2 SYGVNS. The CDR3 loop spans 16 amino acids. The V segment lost 3 bases and the J segment 6 bases; nucleotides outside the gene matches: 10. 13 Jbeta primers and 60 Vbeta primers were used for the PCR. Generated by immunoSEQ multiplex PCR, the TCRdb table keeps only in-frame clones and is missing some. The data show under 150,000 clones, less than 80% seen once. This specimen belongs to a study of cytomegalovirus exposure and HLA in healthy donors. The study's findings and limits: The dataset shows that most TCR sequences were rare, while some public TCRs occurred in many donors. A later analysis reported that several of the most significant clusters appeared to be linked to common viral pathogens, among them Epstein-Barr virus. The authors later linked a missense DCLRE1C variant to TCR beta V- and J-gene trimming. The study recorded 150 to 200 TCR beta chains that were cytomegalovirus-associated.

V gene TRBV25-1 combines with J gene TRBJ2-3; TRBD2 matches 9 bases. The sample comprised PBMCs. The receptor was derived from a female donor in good health and CMV-seropositive. CDR3 nucleotides: TGTGCCAGCAGTGATCTAGCGGGACCTCGTGGGGATACGCAGTATTTT. The encoded protein is CASSDLAGPRGDTQYF.